The clone carrying this T cell receptor beta chain has just a few counts. This record belongs to a study of patients and donors after allogeneic stem cell transplantation. TCRdb re-derived calls from the RT-PCR reads in MiXCR, one entry per CDR3 protein. The data contain approximately 200,000 distinct CDR3 sequences, roughly 13% of them singletons. The CDR3 loop spans 15 amino acids. V dropped 6 bases and J dropped 4; count of bases not matched to a gene: 8. Germline V gene lookup returns CDR1 LNHDA and CDR2 SQIVND (reference sequence). The sample taken for sequencing was blood, either unsorted or a sorted T cell fraction (not recorded which). The V and J genes are TRBV19 and TRBJ1-3; 8 nucleotides agree with TRBD1. This TCR derives from a human donor who was either an allogeneic HSCT recipient or a stem cell or donor lymphocyte infusion donor (not recorded which). It is not recorded whose cells these are; they may come from a transplant donor. This CDR3 is CASRPRTGWGNTIYF. As DNA, the CDR3 is TGTGCCAGTAGACCCCGGACAGGGTGGGGAAACACCATATATTTT.